Here is one T cell receptor beta chain with its context. Antigen unknown. The data were taken from a study of shared clonotypes between healthy human individuals. Overall study findings and caveats: Rarefaction analysis demonstrated incomplete sorted-subset sequencing notwithstanding large depth.

Across several immunoSEQ plates, the genomic DNA of each subset was split evenly. Measured with immunoSEQ multiplex PCR; TCRdb has only the in-frame clones, and not every one. The sample has more than 1 million clones, around 78% seen once. V was cut by 0 bases and J by 6 bases, with 12 bases left in between. This CDR3 region has 15 residues. Germline assignment: CDR1 SGDLS and CDR2 YYNGEE. The sequence was collected from a man younger than 35 in good health. Some clones in this sample may be carry-over from other donors' samples. The J gene is TRBJ2-2, the V gene TRBV9; D possibly uses TRBD1 or TRBD2 (5 bases each). The sequencing sample was made of memory CD4+ T cells from PBMCs. Subset meaning: CD45RA-negative fraction. CDR3 residues: CASSVDILGAGELFF. The CDR3 coding sequence is TGTGCCAGCAGCGTAGACATCCTGGGGGCCGGGGAGCTGTTTTTT.